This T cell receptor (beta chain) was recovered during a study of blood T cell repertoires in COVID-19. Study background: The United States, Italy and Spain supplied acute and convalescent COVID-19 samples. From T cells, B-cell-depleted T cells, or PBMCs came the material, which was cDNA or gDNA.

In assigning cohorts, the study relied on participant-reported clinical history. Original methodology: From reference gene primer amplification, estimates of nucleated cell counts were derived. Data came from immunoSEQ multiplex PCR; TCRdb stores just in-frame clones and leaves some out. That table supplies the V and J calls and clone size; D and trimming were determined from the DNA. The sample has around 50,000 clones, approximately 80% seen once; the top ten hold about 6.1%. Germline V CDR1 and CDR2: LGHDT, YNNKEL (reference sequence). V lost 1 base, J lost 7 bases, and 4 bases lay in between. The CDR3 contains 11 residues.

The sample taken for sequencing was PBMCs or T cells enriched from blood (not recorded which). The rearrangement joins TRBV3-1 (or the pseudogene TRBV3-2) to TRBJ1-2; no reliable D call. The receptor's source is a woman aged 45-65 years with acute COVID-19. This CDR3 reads CASSQASGYTF. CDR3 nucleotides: TGTGCCAGCAGCCAAGCATCTGGCTACACCTTC.